The 31 T cell receptor beta chains below come from one sample, sequenced in a study of T cell changes during pregnancy in multiple sclerosis. The table came from immunoSEQ multiplex PCR; TCRdb's copy has only in-frame clones and leaves some out. The table has roughly 35,000 clones, 90% seen once. The material was CD8+ T cells from peripheral blood mononuclear cells, obtained in the first trimester of pregnancy. The receptors shown here come from a female donor with multiple sclerosis, enrolled in a pregnancy study.

This chain's CDR3 is CSVVSSGAGNEQFF. The CDR3 coding sequence is TGCAGCGTTGTGTCGAGTGGGGCCGGGAATGAGCAGTTCTTC. The chain uses TRBV29-1 and TRBJ2-1, with a possible D match to TRBD1 (5 bases). Germline CDR1 reads SQVTM; CDR2 reads ANQGSEA. The CDR3 is made up of 14 amino acids. The germline V and J ends were trimmed by 4 bases and 7 bases, with 17 bases remaining between them.

The V gene is TRBV7-9, the J gene TRBJ2-1; 11 bases line up with TRBD2. The length of the CDR3 is 17 residues. V trimming: 4 bases; J trimming: 9 bases; junction bases outside the gene matches: 14. Germline-derived CDR1 and CDR2 are SEHNR and FQNEAQ (reference sequence). CDR3 DNA: TGTGCCAGCAGCTCCGAGACTAGCGGGGCCGATAGGGGTGAGCAGTTCTTC. Protein sequence: CASSSETSGADRGEQFF.

V usage is TRBV5-6 and J usage is TRBJ2-6; D not certain. The germline V gene encodes CDR1 SGHDT and CDR2 YYEEEE. V lost 2 bases, J lost 2 bases, and 5 bases lay in between. The CDR3 totals 14 residues. The chain's CDR3 is CASSLFTGANVLTF. CDR3 DNA sequence: TGTGCCAGCAGCTTATTTACTGGGGCCAACGTCCTGACTTTC.

J is TRBJ2-1 and V is TRBV11-2; 7 positions match TRBD1. V lost 3 bases, J lost 4 bases, and 18 bases stayed unmatched. This CDR3 contains 19 residues. Germline assignment: CDR1 SGHAT and CDR2 FQNNGV. This CDR3 reads CASSFSPITGAGVYNEQFF. In DNA, the CDR3 is TGTGCCAGCAGCTTTTCTCCAATAACAGGGGCCGGGGTTTACAATGAGCAGTTCTTC.

The count of this clone is one. This sequence joins TRBV27 and TRBJ2-5; 9 bases match TRBD2. CDR1 is MNHEY, CDR2 SMNVEV, per germline (reference sequence). Trimming at V came to 4 bases and at J to 4 bases, leaving 10 bases not matched to a gene. This CDR3 has 16 amino acids. CDR3 amino acids: CASSSRGGRARETQYF. The CDR3, as DNA: TGTGCCAGCAGTTCCCGCGGCGGGAGGGCCCGAGAGACCCAGTACTTC.

This chain links TRBV7-2 with TRBJ2-1; D is unclear. The CDR3 runs 16 residues. Germline loops: CDR1 SGHTA, CDR2 FQGNSA. V shed 7 bases and J shed 2 bases, with 18 bases lying between them. This chain's CDR3 is CASTLDRGPPYNEQFF. In nucleotides, the CDR3 is TGTGCCAGCACCCTCGATCGTGGGCCCCCCTACAATGAGCAGTTCTTC.

The chain recombines TRBV2 with TRBJ2-7, with a possible D match to TRBD1 (6 bases). CDR1 SNHLY and CDR2 FYNNEI come from the germline V gene. The V end lost 6 bases, the J end lost 3 bases, and 18 bases lay between the germline ends. This CDR3 comprises 15 residues. CDR3 region: CASSSPDRPDYEQYF. The CDR3, as DNA: TGTGCCAGCAGCTCCCCCGACAGGCCCGACTACGAGCAGTACTTC.

The rearrangement links TRBV27 to TRBJ2-5; 11 nucleotides agree with TRBD2. The assigned J gene may be wrong: the sequence end matches TRBJ2-7 better. This CDR3 spans 15 amino acids. The germline V gene encodes CDR1 MNHEY and CDR2 SMNVEV (reference sequence). DNA for the CDR3: TGTGCCAGCAGTTTTTTCGGGACTAGCGGCTACGAGCAGTACTTC. It translates to CASSFFGTSGYEQYF.

This rearrangement joins TRBV11-2 to TRBJ1-1, with D possibly being TRBD1 (6 bases). The CDR3 consists of 13 residues. Germline V gives CDR1 SGHAT, CDR2 FQNNGV. V gave up 5 bases and J gave up 0 bases, with 7 bases separating them. CDR3 amino acids: CASSGDMNTEAFF. CDR3 sequence (DNA): TGTGCCAGCAGCGGGGACATGAACACTGAAGCTTTCTTT.

This chain links TRBV21-1 with TRBJ2-7; the listed D gene, TRBD2, was not tested against the DNA. TRBV21-1 is recorded as a pseudogene. The CDR3 is 20 amino acids. The CDR3 sequence: CASTDDGPLMTSGRNGEQYF. The CDR3 DNA is TGTGCCAGCACCGATGACGGACCACTCATGACTAGCGGGAGGAATGGTGAGCAGTACTTC.

The chain joins TRBV6-6 to TRBJ2-2; D possibly corresponds to TRBD1 (6 bases). CDR1 MNHNY and CDR2 SVGAGI come from the germline V gene (reference sequence). With 2 bases removed from V and 1 base from J, the gap between germline ends came to 8 bases. The CDR3 is 15 residues long. CDR3 nucleotides: TGTGCCAGCAGTTACCTACAGGGGAACACCGGGGAGCTGTTTTTT. It encodes CASSYLQGNTGELFF.

This chain connects TRBV4-2 to TRBJ2-2; tentative D call: TRBD2 (6 bases). Germline V gives CDR1 LGHNA, CDR2 YNFKEQ. The V end was cut by 0 bases, the J end by 3 bases, with 14 bases between. The CDR3 is 17 residues long. The CDR3, as DNA: TGTGCCAGCAGCCAAGAAACCCGGGAGATTTACACCGGGGAGCTGTTTTTT. Amino acids: CASSQETREIYTGELFF.

The chain uses TRBV27 and TRBJ2-1, with a tentative D call TRBD2 (5 bases). Germline V CDR1 and CDR2: MNHEY, SMNVEV (reference sequence). The CDR3 consists of 15 residues. The V end was cut by 6 bases, the J end by 4 bases, with 16 bases between. The DNA of the CDR3 is TGTGCCAGCAGCCCTGGACTCGTCCTTTACAATGAGCAGTTCTTC. Its translation is CASSPGLVLYNEQFF.

The genes are TRBV4-2 and TRBJ1-2; TRBD1 might be the D (6 bases). The V end lost 1 base, the J end lost 6 bases, and 18 bases lay between the germline ends. The germline V gene encodes CDR1 LGHNA and CDR2 YNFKEQ. The CDR3 has 16 amino acids. CDR3 in DNA: TGTGCCAGCAGCCAAGTACATGGGACAAGAGAGGATGGCTACACCTTC. Its translation: CASSQVHGTREDGYTF.

The V call is TRBV7-2, the J call TRBJ2-3; TRBD2 is a possible D gene (5 bases). V was shortened by 2 bases and J by 6 bases, with 15 bases between the two germline ends. The CDR3 has 15 amino acids. CDR1 is SGHTA and CDR2 is FQGNSA in the germline V gene. DNA for the CDR3: TGTGCCAGCAGCTTAATATCCGGGGAAAGTGATACGCAGTATTTT. It specifies CASSLISGESDTQYF. The full variable domain, rest sourced from reference TRBV7-2 and TRBJ2-3, is GAGVSQSPSNKVTEKGKDVELRCDPISGHTALYWYRQSLGQGLEFLIYFQGNSAPDKSGLPSDRFSAERTGGSVSTLTIQRTQQEDSAVYLCASSLISGESDTQYFGPGTRLTVL.

V gene TRBV29-1 combines with J gene TRBJ2-3; a possible D gene is TRBD1 (6 bases). V was pared by 4 bases and J by 0 bases, with 8 bases between. Germline CDR1 SQVTM, CDR2 ANQGSEA. CDR3 length equals 13 residues. The CDR3 coding sequence is TGCAGCGTTGTGGGGGCTAGCACAGATACGCAGTATTTT. The encoded protein is CSVVGASTDTQYF.

This chain joins TRBV4-1 and TRBJ2-7, with a possible D match to TRBD2 (6 bases). In germline, CDR1 is MGHRA, CDR2 YSYEKL. The V end lost 6 bases, the J end lost 0 bases, and 12 bases lay between the germline ends. This CDR3 comprises 14 residues. The CDR3 region has the DNA TGCGCCAGCAGGCGACTAGTCCACTCCTACGAGCAGTACTTC. It translates to CASRRLVHSYEQYF.

The rearrangement joins TRBV15 to TRBJ1-2; D is uncertain. Germline values: CDR1 LNHNV, CDR2 YYDKDF (reference sequence). Trimming stripped 0 bases from V and 1 base from J, with 6 bases between. The CDR3 is 14 amino acids. DNA for the CDR3: TGTGCCACCAGCAGAGATAACAGTAACTATGGCTACACCTTC. It is translated as CATSRDNSNYGYTF.

This chain links TRBV6-6 with TRBJ1-4, with D unclear. V lost 5 bases and J lost 8, with 12 bases in between. The CDR3 contains 13 residues. Germline assignment: CDR1 MNHNY and CDR2 SVGAGI (reference sequence). This CDR3 reads CASSDVIQEKLFF. CDR3 nucleotide sequence: TGTGCCAGCAGTGACGTGATACAGGAAAAACTGTTTTTT.

This rearrangement joins TRBV27 to TRBJ2-1; TRBD2 is a possible D gene (6 bases). Germline V gene sequence: CDR1 MNHEY, CDR2 SMNVEV (reference sequence). Trimming shortened V by 3 bases and J by 10 bases, and 13 bases separated the two germline ends. The CDR3 consists of 13 residues. CDR3 residues: CASSLTGVGEQFF. CDR3 coding DNA: TGTGCCAGCAGTTTGACGGGAGTAGGGGAGCAGTTCTTC.

J is TRBJ2-5 and V is TRBV19; TRBD2 is a possible D gene (6 bases). CDR1 is LNHDA and CDR2 is SQIVND in the germline V gene (reference sequence). Trimming stripped 5 bases from V and 2 bases from J, with 24 bases between. The length of the CDR3 is 18 residues. DNA of the CDR3: TGTGCCAGTAGTCCCCAAGCAGGCCGGGACTCCTATCAAGAGACCCAGTACTTC. Its protein is CASSPQAGRDSYQETQYF.

The chain joins TRBV13 to TRBJ1-2; no clear D. CDR3 length equals 14 residues. Trimming left V 4 bases short and J 6 bases short, with 15 bases between. The germline V gene has CDR1 PRHDT and CDR2 FYEKMQ (reference sequence). The CDR3 nucleotides read TGTGCCAGCAGCTCCATGGAGCTCCAGAATGGCTACACCTTC. This translates into CASSSMELQNGYTF. The variable domain in full, with the rest retrieved from reference TRBV13 and TRBJ1-2, is AAGVIQSPRHLIKEKRETATLKCYPIPRHDTVYWYQQGPGQDPQFLISFYEKMQSDKGSIPDRFSAQQFSDYHSELNMSSLELGDSALYFCASSSMELQNGYTFGSGTRLTVV.

The rearrangement uses TRBV30 and TRBJ2-3; tentatively, D is TRBD1 (5 bases). This CDR3 contains 17 residues. V was trimmed by 0 bases and J by 0 bases, leaving 16 bases between them. Germline CDR1 reads GTSNPN; CDR2 reads SVGIG (reference sequence). This chain's CDR3 is CAWSVVLAGSSTDTQYF. CDR3 nucleotides: TGTGCCTGGAGTGTAGTTCTGGCAGGGTCGAGCACAGATACGCAGTATTTT.

This sequence joins TRBV28 and TRBJ1-5; tentatively, D is TRBD1 (5 bases). This CDR3 contains 13 residues. In germline, CDR1 is MDHEN, CDR2 SYDVKM. V was pared by 2 bases and J by 12 bases, with 14 bases between. CDR3 amino acids: CASSLGATGDQHF. The CDR3 coding sequence is TGTGCCAGCAGTTTAGGGGCCACGGGGGACCAGCATTTT.

The chain couples TRBV7-6 to TRBJ1-5; 8 nucleotides agree with TRBD1. CDR1 and CDR2 from the germline V gene are SGHVS and FNYEAQ. V shed 2 bases, J shed 5 bases, and the junction held 5 bases outside the gene matches. The CDR3 consists of 15 residues. The CDR3 DNA reads as TGTGCCAGCAGCTTACGTCCGACAGGGGATCAGCCCCAGCATTTT. The encoded protein is CASSLRPTGDQPQHF.

The chain recombines TRBV27 with TRBJ2-1; a weak D match, TRBD2 (6 bases). CDR3 length: 14 residues. V was pared by 5 bases and J by 4 bases, with 12 bases between. Germline V gene lookup returns CDR1 MNHEY and CDR2 SMNVEV (reference sequence). The CDR3 loop is CASSISGPYNEQFF. CDR3 DNA sequence: TGTGCCAGCAGTATTAGCGGACCATACAATGAGCAGTTCTTC.

The rearrangement joins TRBV6-5 to TRBJ2-7; possibly TRBD2 for D (5 bases). This CDR3 has 15 amino acids. Per the germline V gene, CDR1 is MNHEY and CDR2 is SVGAGI. Trimming left V 0 bases short and J 1 base short, with 10 bases between. CDR3 sequence reads: CASSYSGGRSYEQYF. The CDR3 DNA is TGTGCCAGCAGTTACTCGGGCGGGCGGTCCTACGAGCAGTACTTC.

The V gene is TRBV29-1, the J gene TRBJ2-7; 16 nucleotides match TRBD2. The CDR3 covers 18 residues. The J segment lost 0 bases and the V segment lost 5 bases, leaving 10 bases of the junction unmatched. From germline, CDR1 is SQVTM and CDR2 ANQGSEA. CDR3 amino acids: CSVNSPGLAGGASYEQYF. The CDR3 nucleotides read TGCAGCGTTAATTCACCGGGACTAGCGGGAGGGGCCTCCTACGAGCAGTACTTC.

V usage is TRBV7-8 and J usage is TRBJ2-3; the match to TRBD1 covers 7 bases. The CDR3 runs 13 residues. Germline lookup yields CDR1 SGHVS and CDR2 FQNEAQ. With 5 bases clipped from V and 5 bases from J, the junction kept 4 bases outside the gene matches. CDR3 protein: CASSRRGQDTQYF. The CDR3 DNA is TGTGCCAGCAGCCGAAGGGGGCAAGATACGCAGTATTTT.

The V call is TRBV5-6, the J call TRBJ1-1, with no clear D. The CDR3 totals 12 residues. Germline CDR1 is SGHDT and CDR2 is YYEEEE. V lost 1 base and J 2 bases, leaving 3 bases between the germline ends. Here the CDR3 reads CASSLINTEAFF. CDR3 nucleotides: TGTGCCAGCAGCTTGATAAACACTGAAGCTTTCTTT.

The J gene is TRBJ1-1, the V gene TRBV5-1, with D uncertain. Germline CDR1 SGHRS, CDR2 YFSETQ. There are 13 residues in the CDR3. Trimming removed 7 bases at V and 11 bases at J, with 21 bases between. CDR3 sequence reads: CASGPGELAGAFF. The CDR3 region has the DNA TGCGCCAGCGGCCCAGGTGAATTGGCGGGCGCTTTCTTT.